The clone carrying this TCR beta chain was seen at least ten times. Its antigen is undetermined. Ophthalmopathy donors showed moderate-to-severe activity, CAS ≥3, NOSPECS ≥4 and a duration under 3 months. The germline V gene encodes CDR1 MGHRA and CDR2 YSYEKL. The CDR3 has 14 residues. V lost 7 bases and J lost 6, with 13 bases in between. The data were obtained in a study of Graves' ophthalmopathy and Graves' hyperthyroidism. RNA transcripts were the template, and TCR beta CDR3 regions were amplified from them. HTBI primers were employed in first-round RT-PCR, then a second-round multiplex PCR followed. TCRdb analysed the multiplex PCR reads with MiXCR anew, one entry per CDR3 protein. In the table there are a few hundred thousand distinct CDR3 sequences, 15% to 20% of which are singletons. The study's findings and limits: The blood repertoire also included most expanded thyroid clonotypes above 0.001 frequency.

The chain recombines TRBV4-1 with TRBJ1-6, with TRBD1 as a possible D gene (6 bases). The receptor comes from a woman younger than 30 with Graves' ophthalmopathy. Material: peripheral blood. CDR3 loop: CASTTGQINSPLHF. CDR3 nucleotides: TGCGCCAGCACCACCGGACAGATTAATTCACCCCTCCACTTT.